These T cell receptor beta chains were read from a single sample in a study of human T cells and chemical hapten exposure. TCRdb passed the RACE reads through MiXCR, listing each CDR3 protein once. The table includes approximately 350,000 distinct CDR3 sequences, 6% to 8.5% detected once. This material consisted of whole blood, taken in connection with sensitization to the hapten diphenylcyclopropenone (DPC). The receptors shown here come from a woman between 18 and 29 years old with alopecia areata. Some clones in this sample may be carry-over from other donors' samples. Each CDR3 is given with its conserved first and last residue. A D gene is named only where the DNA matches it firmly. Clone size is stated in some rows and not others, as once, few, many or a class when expanded.

D gene: .; J gene: TRBJ1-6; V gene: TRBV6-6; clone size: many; CDR3 DNA: TGTGCCAGCAGTTATAAGTGGGGGACCAGCTCCTATAATTCACCCCTCCACTTT; CDR3 protein: CASSYKWGTSSYNSPLHF
D gene: .; J gene: TRBJ1-6; V gene: TRBV2; clone size: .; CDR3 DNA: TGTGCCAGCAGTGACGACCTAAATTCACCCCTCCACTTT; CDR3 protein: CASSDDLNSPLHF
D gene: .; J gene: TRBJ2-1; V gene: TRBV12-3/TRBV12-4; clone size: .; CDR3 DNA: TGTGCCAGCAGTCCAAGTTTGCCCGGGAGTGAGCAGTTCTTC; CDR3 protein: CASSPSLPGSEQFF
D gene: .; J gene: TRBJ2-7; V gene: TRBV27; clone size: many; CDR3 DNA: TGTGCCAGCAGTTTAAGGGCAGGGTTGTACGAGCAGTACTTC; CDR3 protein: CASSLRAGLYEQYF
D gene: TRBD1; J gene: TRBJ1-6; V gene: TRBV12-3/TRBV12-4; clone size: few; CDR3 DNA: TGTGCCAGATCTGGACAGGGGGCATCGGGTTATGGTTCACCCCTCCACTTT; CDR3 protein: CARSGQGASGYGSPLHF
D gene: .; J gene: TRBJ1-1; V gene: TRBV18; clone size: few; CDR3 DNA: TGTGCCAGCTCGGAACTCGGACAGATGAACACTGAAGCTTTCTTT; CDR3 protein: CASSELGQMNTEAFF
D gene: .; J gene: TRBJ2-7; V gene: TRBV5-6; clone size: .; CDR3 DNA: TGTGCCAGCAGCTTGGAGATGGGCAGGGGAAGGAACGAGCAGTACTTC; CDR3 protein: CASSLEMGRGRNEQYF
D gene: .; J gene: TRBJ2-3; V gene: TRBV29-1; clone size: .; CDR3 DNA: TGCAGCGCAACTACAGGGTCCTTTAGCACAGATACGCAGTATTTT; CDR3 protein: CSATTGSFSTDTQYF
D gene: TRBD1; J gene: TRBJ2-3; V gene: TRBV6-6; clone size: few; CDR3 DNA: TGTGCCAGCAGTCACGGGACAGGGGTCACAGATACGCAGTATTTT; CDR3 protein: CASSHGTGVTDTQYF
D gene: TRBD1; J gene: TRBJ1-2; V gene: TRBV10-3; clone size: few; CDR3 DNA: TGTGCCATCAGGGGACAGGGGAACGACTATGGCTACACCTTC; CDR3 protein: CAIRGQGNDYGYTF
D gene: TRBD2; J gene: TRBJ2-1; V gene: TRBV4-3; clone size: many; CDR3 DNA: TGCGCCAGCAGCCAAGTCGGGGACTACAGTGGTGAGCAGTTCTTC; CDR3 protein: CASSQVGDYSGEQFF
D gene: TRBD1; J gene: TRBJ2-7; V gene: TRBV4-3; clone size: .; CDR3 DNA: TGCGCCAGCAGCCAAGAAACGAGACAGGGTGACTACGAGCAGTACTTC; CDR3 protein: CASSQETRQGDYEQYF
D gene: TRBD1; J gene: TRBJ1-6; V gene: TRBV12-3/TRBV12-4; clone size: .; CDR3 DNA: TGTGCCAGCAGACACGGTGAAACAGGGGGCCGTAATTCACCCCTCCACTTT; CDR3 protein: CASRHGETGGRNSPLHF
D gene: .; J gene: TRBJ2-7; V gene: TRBV6-5; clone size: .; CDR3 DNA: TGTGCCAGCAGTTACAGAGGGGATTGGGACGAGCAGTACTTC; CDR3 protein: CASSYRGDWDEQYF
D gene: TRBD1; J gene: TRBJ1-1; V gene: TRBV6-2/TRBV6-3; clone size: .; CDR3 DNA: TGTGCCAGCAGTTACCAGGGGGCCAGCACTGAAGCTTTCTTT; CDR3 protein: CASSYQGASTEAFF
D gene: TRBD2; J gene: TRBJ2-3; V gene: TRBV12-3/TRBV12-4; clone size: few; CDR3 DNA: TGTGCCAGCAGTTTCTCGGGACAGAAAGTTATTAGCGGGGGGGCCCGGGAAGATACGCAGTATTTT; CDR3 protein: CASSFSGQKVISGGAREDTQYF
D gene: TRBD2; J gene: TRBJ2-3; V gene: TRBV20-1; clone size: many; CDR3 DNA: TGCAGTGCTAGAGTAGGAGGGACTAGCCGTGCAGATACGCAGTATTTT; CDR3 protein: CSARVGGTSRADTQYF
D gene: .; J gene: TRBJ1-2; V gene: TRBV10-3; clone size: .; CDR3 DNA: TGTGCCATCAGTGAACGGGGCGTAAACTATGGCTACACCTTC; CDR3 protein: CAISERGVNYGYTF
D gene: .; J gene: TRBJ1-2; V gene: TRBV4-1; clone size: .; CDR3 DNA: TGCGCCAGCAGCCAGGCGGGGAGAGGAGGCTCAGCAGCTAACTATGGCTACACCTTC; CDR3 protein: CASSQAGRGGSAANYGYTF
D gene: TRBD1; J gene: TRBJ1-1; V gene: TRBV25-1; clone size: many; CDR3 DNA: TGTGCCAGCAGTCCCGGGACAGGACGGGACACTGAAGCTTTCTTT; CDR3 protein: CASSPGTGRDTEAFF
D gene: TRBD1; J gene: TRBJ1-2; V gene: TRBV7-9; clone size: many; CDR3 DNA: TGTGCCAGCAGCCTAGACAGGGCCTATGGCTACACCTTC; CDR3 protein: CASSLDRAYGYTF
D gene: .; J gene: TRBJ2-3; V gene: TRBV7-9; clone size: few; CDR3 DNA: TGTGCCAGCAGCGGACGACTAGTGAGAGACACAGATACGCAGTATTTT; CDR3 protein: CASSGRLVRDTDTQYF
D gene: TRBD2; J gene: TRBJ2-1; V gene: TRBV20-1; clone size: many; CDR3 DNA: TGCAGTGCTAGGGGACTAGCGGGGGGGCAGGAGCAGTTCTTC; CDR3 protein: CSARGLAGGQEQFF
D gene: .; J gene: TRBJ2-7; V gene: TRBV5-1; clone size: few; CDR3 DNA: TGCGCCAGCAGCAACCGGGACGGGACCTACGAGCAGTACTTC; CDR3 protein: CASSNRDGTYEQYF
D gene: TRBD1; J gene: TRBJ1-1; V gene: TRBV6-5; clone size: .; CDR3 DNA: TGTGCCAGCAGCGAGGGGCCCAGGGGGCAAGAAGCTTTCTTT; CDR3 protein: CASSEGPRGQEAFF
D gene: TRBD1; J gene: TRBJ2-5; V gene: TRBV23-1; clone size: many; CDR3 DNA: TGCGCCAGCATTCTACAGGACAGGGACCGACAAGAGACCCAGTACTTC; CDR3 protein: CASILQDRDRQETQYF
D gene: TRBD2; J gene: TRBJ2-1; V gene: TRBV4-3; clone size: few; CDR3 DNA: TGCGCCAGCAGCCAAGATATTCCCCTAGCGGGGGGGCCTTACGAGCAGTTCTTC; CDR3 protein: CASSQDIPLAGGPYEQFF
D gene: TRBD2; J gene: TRBJ2-1; V gene: TRBV7-2; clone size: many; CDR3 DNA: TGTGCCAGCAGCGCCCGCGGGACTAGCGGGGGAAACAAGCAGTTCTTC; CDR3 protein: CASSARGTSGGNKQFF
D gene: TRBD2; J gene: TRBJ2-7; V gene: TRBV9; clone size: .; CDR3 DNA: TGTGCCAGCAGCGTAGGTTCTAGCGGGGGGCCCCACGAGCAGTACTTC; CDR3 protein: CASSVGSSGGPHEQYF
D gene: TRBD1; J gene: TRBJ1-2; V gene: TRBV6-2/TRBV6-3; clone size: many; CDR3 DNA: TGTGCCAGCAGCGGCGGGACAGCCAACTATGGCTACACCTTC; CDR3 protein: CASSGGTANYGYTF
D gene: .; J gene: TRBJ1-1; V gene: TRBV29-1; clone size: few; CDR3 DNA: TGCAGCGTTGAGGGGGGAGAAGTGTCTGAAGCTTTCTTT; CDR3 protein: CSVEGGEVSEAFF
D gene: TRBD2; J gene: TRBJ2-3; V gene: TRBV9; clone size: .; CDR3 DNA: TGTGCCAGCAGCCGCGACCCTAGCGGGCTCACAGATACGCAGTATTTT; CDR3 protein: CASSRDPSGLTDTQYF
D gene: .; J gene: TRBJ2-2; V gene: TRBV24-1; clone size: many; CDR3 DNA: TGTGCCACCAGTGTATTCGGGGAGCTGTTTTTT; CDR3 protein: CATSVFGELFF
D gene: TRBD1; J gene: TRBJ2-3; V gene: TRBV24-1; clone size: many; CDR3 DNA: TGTGCCACCAGTCGGGACAGAGCTGCTACGCAGTATTTT; CDR3 protein: CATSRDRAATQYF
D gene: .; J gene: TRBJ1-1; V gene: TRBV28; clone size: .; CDR3 DNA: TGTGCCAGCCACATGAGCCAGGGAGCGAACACTGAAGCTTTCTTT; CDR3 protein: CASHMSQGANTEAFF
D gene: .; J gene: TRBJ1-1; V gene: TRBV7-9; clone size: few; CDR3 DNA: TGTGCCAGCAGCTTAGAAGAGCCCGGGACGAGGACTTTCTTT; CDR3 protein: CASSLEEPGTRTFF
D gene: .; J gene: TRBJ2-3; V gene: TRBV9; clone size: few; CDR3 DNA: TGTGCCAGCAGCGCCAAAGGGGCCACTAGCACAGATACGCAGTATTTT; CDR3 protein: CASSAKGATSTDTQYF
D gene: .; J gene: TRBJ2-3; V gene: TRBV18; clone size: .; CDR3 DNA: TGTGCCAGCTCATGGCGCACAGATACGCAGTATTTT; CDR3 protein: CASSWRTDTQYF
D gene: .; J gene: TRBJ1-2; V gene: TRBV4-2; clone size: few; CDR3 DNA: TGTGCCAGCAGCCAAACCACAGCTAGCTATGGCTACACCTTC; CDR3 protein: CASSQTTASYGYTF
D gene: .; J gene: TRBJ1-2; V gene: TRBV5-5; clone size: few; CDR3 DNA: TGTGCCAGCAGCTTCGGAGGGGCCCTCCCTCCCAGTGGCTACACCTTC; CDR3 protein: CASSFGGALPPSGYTF
D gene: .; J gene: TRBJ1-6; V gene: TRBV12-3/TRBV12-4; clone size: many; CDR3 DNA: TGTGCCAGCAGTCCTACGCCGGGGAATTCACCCCTCCACTTT; CDR3 protein: CASSPTPGNSPLHF